Shown below are 14 T cell receptor beta chains from a single sample sequenced in a study of blood T cell repertoires in COVID-19. Profiled with immunoSEQ multiplex PCR; TCRdb holds only in-frame clones, not every one. Here the sample spans some 100,000 clones, 85% to 90% being singletons. Sequencing was done on a sample of peripheral blood. These TCRs come from a woman between 70 and 85 years old with acute or convalescent COVID-19.

This rearrangement joins TRBV7-3 to TRBJ2-3; 8 bases are shared with TRBD2. The junction had 10 bases not matched to a gene; V was cut back by 5 bases and J by 0 bases. Germline CDR1 SGHTA, CDR2 FQGTGA. The CDR3 has 17 residues. CDR3 bases: TGTGCCAGCAGCCTGAATGGGCTAGCGGGTAGCACAGATACGCAGTATTTT. Translation: CASSLNGLAGSTDTQYF.

The J gene is TRBJ2-2, the V gene TRBV4-1; 13 bases fit TRBD2. The CDR3 consists of 19 residues. Losses at the gene ends were 0 bases for V and 3 bases for J; bases not matched to a gene: 7. Germline V gene data show CDR1 as MGHRA and CDR2 as YSYEKL. The CDR3 loop reads CASSQDLEGLAGYTGELFF. The CDR3 DNA sequence: TGCGCCAGCAGCCAAGATCTTGAGGGACTAGCGGGATACACCGGGGAGCTGTTTTTT.

The CDR3 sequence: CGAEGNTEAFF. CDR3 nucleotides: TGCGGGGCGGAGGGAAACACTGAAGCTTTCTTT. The J gene is TRBJ1-1, the V gene TRBV20-1; D perhaps matches TRBD1 (5 bases). Germline V gives CDR1 DFQATT, CDR2 SNEGSKA (reference sequence). This CDR3 comprises 11 residues.

In this sample, this clone turned up once. The genes are TRBV28 and TRBJ2-3; D may be TRBD1 (5 bases). CDR3 length equals 18 residues. Germline assignment: CDR1 MDHEN and CDR2 SYDVKM. The V and J ends lost 3 bases and 0 bases respectively, with 19 bases between them. This CDR3 is CASSFSGKSKTSTDTQYF. CDR3 in DNA: TGTGCCAGCAGTTTCTCAGGGAAATCCAAAACTAGCACAGATACGCAGTATTTT. Complete variable domain (other parts from reference TRBV28 and TRBJ2-3): DVKVTQSSRYLVKRTGEKVFLECVQDMDHENMFWYRQDPGLGLRLIYFSYDVKMKEKGDIPEGYSVSREKKERFSLILESASTNQTSMYLCASSFSGKSKTSTDTQYFGPGTRLTVL.

This clone has just one count. The CDR3 sequence is CASSQDGTGHEKLFF. The CDR3 coding sequence is TGTGCCAGCAGCCAGGACGGGACAGGGCATGAAAAACTGTTTTTT. This rearrangement joins TRBV3-1 (or the pseudogene TRBV3-2) to TRBJ1-4; 9 bases line up with TRBD1. Trimming removed 3 bases from V and 6 bases from J; junction bases left unmatched: 5. The CDR3 length is 15 residues. CDR1 is LGHDT, CDR2 YNNKEL, per germline (reference sequence).

The chain joins TRBV5-6 to TRBJ1-2; possibly TRBD1 for D (6 bases). The CDR3 loop spans 15 amino acids. CDR1 and CDR2 (germline): SGHDT, YYEEEE. The V gene lost 0 bases and the J gene lost 10 bases, with 19 bases spanning the gap. The CDR3 coding sequence is TGTGCCAGCAGCTTGGTCCCCCAGACAGGCCAATTCTACACCTTC. Translated, it gives CASSLVPQTGQFYTF.

The gene calls are TRBV30 and TRBJ2-3, with D unresolved. The CDR3 sequence is 12 residues long. Germline CDR1 and CDR2: GTSNPN and SVGIG (reference sequence). V was trimmed by 4 bases and J by 1 base, leaving 6 bases between them. The CDR3 is CAWNSRTDTQYF. The CDR3, as DNA: TGTGCCTGGAATAGCCGCACAGATACGCAGTATTTT.

The genes are TRBV5-1 and TRBJ2-2; D might be TRBD2 (5 bases). Trimming left V 0 bases short and J 8 bases short, with 17 bases between. The CDR3 covers 16 residues. CDR1 and CDR2 from the germline V gene are SGHRS and YFSETQ. This CDR3 is CASSLDGSQSRGELFF. The CDR3 region has the DNA TGCGCCAGCAGCTTGGATGGGAGCCAGTCCCGAGGGGAGCTGTTTTTT.

The chain carries TRBV18 and TRBJ2-6; 7 bases map to TRBD1. The germline V gene has CDR1 KGHSH and CDR2 LQKENI. The J segment lost 11 bases and the V segment lost 5 bases, leaving 15 bases of the junction unmatched. The CDR3 consists of 16 residues. This CDR3 is CASSATIGTAIDVLTF. As DNA, the CDR3 is TGTGCCAGCTCAGCCACCATCGGGACAGCTATCGACGTCCTGACTTTC.

The chain links TRBV7-7 to TRBJ2-1, with 12 nucleotides matching TRBD2. Germline assignment: CDR1 SSHAT and CDR2 FNYEAQ (reference sequence). The ends lost 1 base at V and 9 bases at J; junction bases unmatched: 7. The CDR3 loop spans 16 amino acids. CDR3 bases: TGTGCCAGCAGCTTAGGAGAACTAGCGGGAGGTGGTGAGCAGTTCTTC. Protein product: CASSLGELAGGGEQFF.

The sample holds one count of this clone. The chain carries TRBV5-4 and TRBJ2-3; 13 bases agree with TRBD2. With V trimmed by 4 bases and J by 2 bases, 4 bases remained unmatched. The CDR3 covers 16 residues. In germline, CDR1 is SGHNT, CDR2 YYREEE (reference sequence). Written as DNA, the CDR3 is TGTGCCAGCAGCAAGGGACTAGCGGGACCCACAGATACGCAGTATTTT. Amino acid sequence: CASSKGLAGPTDTQYF.

The rearrangement links TRBV5-1 to TRBJ1-3; a possible D gene is TRBD1 (6 bases). Trimming stripped 4 bases from V and 0 bases from J, with 23 bases between. The CDR3 extends over 19 amino acids. The germline V gene encodes CDR1 SGHRS and CDR2 YFSETQ. The CDR3 nucleotides read TGCGCCAGCAGCCCCTCCTCCGGGACACGCACGACCTCTGGAAACACCATATATTTT. As protein: CASSPSSGTRTTSGNTIYF.

The chain is built from TRBV28 and TRBJ1-2; 9 nucleotides agree with TRBD1. Germline CDR1 reads MDHEN; CDR2 reads SYDVKM. CDR3 length equals 13 residues. V trimming: 8 bases; J trimming: 5 bases; junction bases outside the gene matches: 6. The CDR3 spells CASVTGGAYGYTF. CDR3 in DNA: TGTGCCAGCGTAACAGGGGGCGCGTATGGCTACACCTTC.

V usage is TRBV15 and J usage is TRBJ2-1; D is possibly TRBD2 (6 bases). In germline, CDR1 is LNHNV, CDR2 YYDKDF (reference sequence). Trimming removed 2 bases at V and 4 bases at J, with 15 bases between. There are 16 residues in the CDR3. Written as DNA, the CDR3 is TGTGCCACCAGCAGACGGACTACACTCGCTTACAATGAGCAGTTCTTC. It codes for CATSRRTTLAYNEQFF.